This TCR beta chain was found in a study of T cells after yellow fever vaccination. The TCR cDNA carried a universal primer site and UMIs from 5'RACE template switching. TCRdb re-called the 5' RACE reads with MiXCR, one entry per CDR3 protein. The data hold about 260,000 distinct CDR3 sequences, with approximately 13% observed a single time. The V end lost 2 bases, the J end lost 7 bases, and 21 bases lay between the germline ends. The CDR3 sequence is 17 residues long. The sample holds a few counts of this clonotype. The clonotype originates from a man aged 25-45 years who received the YFV17D yellow fever vaccine. The chain links TRBV12-3 or TRBV12-4 to TRBJ1-5, with D perhaps matching TRBD1 (6 bases). Sequenced material: CD4+ T cells sorted from PBMCs, taken 45 days after the yellow fever booster vaccination. The CDR3 region has the DNA TGTGCCAGCAGTTTAACGGGGGCGGGTGGTGATATACAGCCCCAGCATTTT. Protein: CASSLTGAGGDIQPQHF.